This T cell receptor (beta chain) was sequenced during a study of T cell repertoires in cytomegalovirus infection. Study-wide context: Indicated by public TCR beta signatures were CMV infection and matching HLA type. Study observations and caveats: There were HLA-C-restricted CMV-specific TCR beta clonotypes dominating the ex vivo response. CMV carriers having the relevant HLA were flagged by cumulative public TCR beta family frequency.

This clonotype turned up a few times. Antigen: not known. TCRdb used MiXCR to reprocess the reads, holding one entry per CDR3 protein. The sample consists of about 300,000 distinct CDR3 sequences, over 20% of them appearing once. CDR1 and CDR2 from the germline V gene are MNHEY and SMNVEV (reference sequence). CDR3 length: 14 residues. Trimming at V came to 5 bases and at J to 4 bases, leaving 6 bases not matched to a gene. This TCR was recovered from a human donor in good health (CMV status not recorded). Some clones in this sample may be carry-over from other donors' samples. This chain uses TRBV27 with TRBJ2-3; 7 positions agree with TRBD1. Sequenced sample: PBMCs. The CDR3 DNA sequence: TGTGCCAGCAGTCTCCGAACAGGGGCAGATACGCAGTATTTT. This translates into CASSLRTGADTQYF.